The rows below give T cell receptor beta chains drawn from one sample of a study of brain metastases from non-small cell lung cancer. Libraries were prepared by immunoSEQ multiplex PCR; TCRdb keeps only in-frame clonotypes and omits some of them. The repertoire consists of 2,500 or so clones, with roughly 82% occurring once and the leading ten covering around 5%. The sample was primary lung tumor tissue. Source of these receptors: a donor at least 40 years old with non-small cell lung cancer. Each CDR3 is given with its conserved first and last residue. The D gene is left open where the match is weak. Not every row has a clone size; where given, it reads once, few, many or a size class.

clone size	J gene	V gene	D gene	CDR3 DNA	CDR3 protein
NA	TRBJ2-7	TRBV12-5	NA	TGTGCTAGTGGTTTGGAGGTGGGCGAGCAGTACTTC	CASGLEVGEQYF
NA	TRBJ2-3	TRBV10-3	NA	TGTGCCATCAGTGAGTCGACTGGGCCCGGAGATACGCAGTATTTT	CAISESTGPGDTQYF
large	TRBJ2-5	TRBV18	NA	TGTGCCAGCTCACCACCAACAAACCGAGAGACCCAGTACTTC	CASSPPTNRETQYF
few	TRBJ1-6	TRBV2	NA	TGTGCCAGCAGTGTGACGGAGGATAATTCACCCCTCCACTTT	CASSVTEDNSPLHF
NA	TRBJ2-1	TRBV2	TRBD2	TGTGCAGGAGCCGGACTAGCGATGAATGAGCAGTTCTTC	CAGAGLAMNEQFF
NA	TRBJ2-3	TRBV11-3	NA	TGTGCCAGCAGCTGGCGGGGCACAGATACGCAGTATTTT	CASSWRGTDTQYF
NA	TRBJ1-1	TRBV2	NA	TGTGCCAGCAATAAAAGGAACACTGAAACTTTCTTT	CASNKRNTETFF
NA	TRBJ2-2	TRBV19	NA	TGTGCCAGTAGTATCAACAGGGTCACCGGGGAGCTGTTTTTT	CASSINRVTGELFF
NA	TRBJ2-2	TRBV5-1	TRBD1	TGCGCCAGCAGCTCAGGGGGCGGTTACACCGGGGAGCTGTTTTTT	CASSSGGGYTGELFF
NA	TRBJ2-4	TRBV3-1/TRBV3-2	NA	TGTGCCAGCAGCCAAGCGACAGTAAACATTCAGTACTTT	CASSQATVNIQYF
NA	TRBJ2-3	TRBV5-6	TRBD2	TGTGCCAGCAGCTTCGGGACTAGTCATAGAGATACGCAGTATTTT	CASSFGTSHRDTQYF
NA	TRBJ1-3	TRBV6-2/TRBV6-3	NA	TGTGCCAGCAGCCACGGGGGCTCTGGAAACACCATATATTTT	CASSHGGSGNTIYF
NA	TRBJ2-1	TRBV19	NA	TGTGCCAGTACCCCCTCCGGGAGCGTCCGACAGAATGAGCAGTTCTTC	CASTPSGSVRQNEQFF
NA	TRBJ2-3	TRBV6-4	NA	TGTGCCAGCAGCTTAAGGGCTAACGAGACAGATACGCAGTATTTT	CASSLRANETDTQYF
NA	TRBJ2-5	TRBV11-1	NA	TGTGCCAGCAGCCCCCCCGGGGGGCTGGGACAAGAGACCCAGTACTTC	CASSPPGGLGQETQYF
NA	TRBJ2-3	TRBV24-1	TRBD1	TGTGCCACCAGTGATTCGACAGGGGGAAAAATCACAGATACGCAGTATTTT	CATSDSTGGKITDTQYF
large	TRBJ1-1	TRBV19	TRBD1	TGTGCCAGTGTGTTGGGACAGGGGAGGGACCTAATCACTGAAGCTTTCTTT	CASVLGQGRDLITEAFF
NA	TRBJ2-5	TRBV24-1	NA	TGTGCCACCAGTGATTCGGGGTTGCCAAGGATACAAGAGACCCAGTACTTC	CATSDSGLPRIQETQYF
NA	TRBJ2-2	TRBV18	TRBD2	TGTGCCAGCTCATCACCCTTTAGCGGGAGGTTGGACACCGGGGAGCTGTTTTTT	CASSSPFSGRLDTGELFF
NA	TRBJ1-1	TRBV24-1	TRBD1	TGTGCCACCAGTGATGGTACAGGGGTCTCAAAAGCTTTCTTT	CATSDGTGVSKAFF
NA	TRBJ2-3	TRBV5-1	NA	TGCGCCAGCAGTTCCCTCCCCGGCACAGATACGCAGTATTTT	CASSSLPGTDTQYF
NA	TRBJ2-7	TRBV5-5	NA	TGTGCCAGCAGCTTGGGGGCCGGGAACTACGAGCAGTACTTC	CASSLGAGNYEQYF
few	TRBJ1-5	TRBV9	TRBD1	TGTGCCAGCAGCGGACAGGGGGGCAATCAGCCCCAGCATTTT	CASSGQGGNQPQHF
once	TRBJ2-7	TRBV10-2	NA	TGCGCCAGCAGTCAGCAGGGGGGCTACGAGCAGTACTTC	CASSQQGGYEQYF
NA	TRBJ2-1	TRBV14	TRBD2	TGTGCCAGCAGCCAAGAAGGACTGACTAGCGGGAGAAGCGATGAGCAGTTCTTC	CASSQEGLTSGRSDEQFF
NA	TRBJ1-2	TRBV28	NA	TGTGCCAGCTACTACCAGGGTTCTGGCTACACCTTC	CASYYQGSGYTF
NA	TRBJ2-3	TRBV6-5	NA	TGTGCCAGCAGTTACTCGAGGACACTAGCAGATACGCAGTATTTT	CASSYSRTLADTQYF
NA	TRBJ1-3	TRBV6-5	NA	TGTGCCAGCAGACCCACTCTCGCAGGGTCAAACACCATATATTTT	CASRPTLAGSNTIYF
NA	TRBJ2-3	TRBV7-8	NA	TGTGCCAGCAGCTTAGCCTACCCCGACACAGATACGCAGTATTTT	CASSLAYPDTDTQYF
NA	TRBJ1-1	TRBV21-1	NA	TGTGCCAGCAGCAAAGAAAGAAGGACAAGCGGCACTGAAGCTTTCTTT	CASSKERRTSGTEAFF
NA	TRBJ2-7	TRBV5-1	NA	TGCGCCAGCAGCCAACGCTCAGGTTCCTACGAGCAGTACTTC	CASSQRSGSYEQYF
NA	TRBJ2-1	TRBV28	TRBD1	TGTGCCAGCAGTCTAATGACAGGGAACTACAATGAGCAGTTCTTC	CASSLMTGNYNEQFF
once	TRBJ2-7	TRBV18	NA	TGTGCCAGCTCACCTCGGACAGAGTACGAGCAGTACTTC	CASSPRTEYEQYF
NA	TRBJ2-7	TRBV6-2/TRBV6-3	NA	TGTGCCAGCAGTTACCAGGGTCCCTACGAGCAGTACTTC	CASSYQGPYEQYF
NA	TRBJ2-7	TRBV27	TRBD1	TGTGCCAGCAGTTCCCAAAGACAGGGGAGCACCTACGAGCAGTACTTC	CASSSQRQGSTYEQYF
NA	TRBJ2-3	TRBV28	NA	TGTGCCAGCAGTAGACAGGACCTCACAGATACGCAGTATTTT	CASSRQDLTDTQYF
NA	TRBJ2-1	TRBV12-5	NA	TGTGCTAGTGGTTTGGGTACAACCTACAATGAGCAGTTCTTC	CASGLGTTYNEQFF
NA	TRBJ1-6	TRBV3-1/TRBV3-2	NA	TGTGCCAGCAGCCAAGGGGGATTCTATAATTCACCCCTCCACTTT	CASSQGGFYNSPLHF
NA	TRBJ2-1	TRBV11-3	NA	TGTGCCAGCAGCTTCGACAGTCTGGGGAATGAGCAGTTCTTC	CASSFDSLGNEQFF
once	TRBJ2-5	TRBV5-6	TRBD1	TGTGTCAGCAGCTTGGCCCGGGACAGGGGGCGATACAGGGAGACCCAGTACTTC	CVSSLARDRGRYRETQYF
NA	TRBJ2-3	TRBV7-2	TRBD2	TGTGCCAGCAGCTCGTTAGCGGGAACGGCAGATACGCAGTATTTT	CASSSLAGTADTQYF
NA	TRBJ2-1	TRBV2	NA	TGTGCCAGCAGTGAAGCGCTTCGTCAGAGAGGGGATGAGCAGTTCTTC	CASSEALRQRGDEQFF
NA	TRBJ1-5	TRBV18	NA	TGTGCCAGCTTCGCGGACGGGAATAGCAATCAGCCCCAGCATTTT	CASFADGNSNQPQHF
NA	TRBJ1-6	TRBV9	NA	TGTGCCAGCAGCCCTAGTGGAAACAGTAAGGGATCACCCCTCCACTTT	CASSPSGNSKGSPLHF
NA	TRBJ1-1	TRBV5-4	NA	TGTGCCAGCAGCTTGGGGCAGGGTGCGTCGATGAACACTGAAGCTTTCTTT	CASSLGQGASMNTEAFF
NA	TRBJ2-5	TRBV12-5	TRBD1	TGTGCTAGTGGTCCCTCGGACAGGGAGACCCAGTACTTC	CASGPSDRETQYF
NA	TRBJ2-7	TRBV7-9	TRBD1	TGTGCCAGCAGCTTAGGGACAGGGGGCTCCGAGCAGTACTTC	CASSLGTGGSEQYF
NA	TRBJ1-1	TRBV6-4	NA	TGTGCCAGCAGTGTCGCAATGGGCGCTAAAGCTTTCTTT	CASSVAMGAKAFF
NA	TRBJ2-1	TRBV7-9	TRBD1	TGTGCCAGCAGCTTAGGTCCAGGGGGTTACAATGAGCAGTTCTTC	CASSLGPGGYNEQFF
NA	TRBJ1-1	TRBV6-5	NA	TGTGCCAGCAGTTTACGGGTGAACACTGAAGCTTTCTTT	CASSLRVNTEAFF
NA	TRBJ1-2	TRBV28	TRBD1	TGTGCCAGCACCCAGGGGGGGACTTCGAACTATGGCTACACCTTC	CASTQGGTSNYGYTF
NA	TRBJ2-1	TRBV20-1	NA	TGCAGTGCTAGGCCGATAGAGGAGCAGTTCTTC	CSARPIEEQFF
NA	TRBJ1-3	TRBV28	NA	TGTGCCAGCAGACATCGATTCCCCTCCAACAGGGAAAATGGAGACACCATATATTTT	CASRHRFPSNRENGDTIYF
NA	TRBJ1-5	TRBV10-3	NA	TGTGCCATCAGTGAGGTGGAGAATCAGCCCCAGCATTTT	CAISEVENQPQHF
NA	TRBJ2-7	TRBV9	TRBD2	TGTGCCAGCAGCGTAGGCCGGGAGGGGTACGAGCAGTACTTC	CASSVGREGYEQYF